The T cell receptor beta chain under discussion was sequenced for a study of CD8+CD57+ T cells in acquired aplastic anemia. The wider study: Sorted CD4+ and CD8+ cells yielded about 3.1 ug of DNA on average. Notes on the study in general: Comparison of patients with controls identified roughly 30 shared CD8+ CDR3 sequences.

CDR3 length: 11 amino acids. V shed 6 bases and J shed 4 bases, with 6 bases lying between them. Germline V gene data show CDR1 as WSHSY and CDR2 as SAAADI. Genomic DNA templated the TCR beta VDJ and CDR3 profiling. One entry per CDR3 protein, called by TCRdb with MiXCR from the reads. This sample has 150,000 to 200,000 distinct CDR3 sequences, with about 64% found just once. On this clonotype itself: Its antigen is not known.

CD8+CD57+ cell expansion had been shown by flow cytometry in patients chosen for sequencing. Among the patients, all had severe acquired aplastic anemia. Sequencing used sorted CD4+, CD8+, or CD8+CD57+ T cells (not recorded which) from PBMCs. The chain joins TRBV10-2 to TRBJ1-1; D call uncertain. The sequence came from a human donor with aplastic anemia. The CDR3 DNA reads as TGCGCCAGCAGGGATGGCACTGAAGCTTTCTTT. This sequence encodes CASRDGTEAFF.